This T cell receptor beta chain is from a study of breast tumors, draining lymph nodes, adjacent tissues. TCRdb independently ran MiXCR on the multiplex PCR reads; one entry per CDR3 protein. The data show about 270,000 distinct CDR3 sequences, with roughly 31% seen just once and more than 1% held by the top ten. Axillary draining lymph nodes of breast cancer patients supplied the node samples. Germline CDR1 is SSHAT and CDR2 is FNYEAQ (reference sequence). CDR3 length: 12 amino acids. This clonotype was recorded many times. The chain joins TRBV7-7 to TRBJ2-3; possibly TRBD1 for D (5 bases). The sequence was obtained from a female donor with breast cancer. Some clones in this sample may be carry-over from other donors' samples. The sample consisted of axillary lymph node tissue. The DNA for the CDR3 is TGTGCTGTGGGGCAGAACACAGATACGCAGTATTTT. This encodes CAVGQNTDTQYF.